This TCR beta chain originates from a study of cytomegalovirus exposure and HLA in healthy donors. Per the germline V gene, CDR1 is MNHEY and CDR2 is SMNVEV (reference sequence). With 2 bases removed from V and 5 bases from J, the gap between germline ends came to 21 bases. The CDR3 is made up of 17 amino acids. PCR amplification relied on 60 Vbeta primers (plus 13 Jbeta primers). Generated by immunoSEQ multiplex PCR, the TCRdb table keeps only in-frame clones and is missing some. The data show fewer than 150,000 clones, with approximately 89% seen just once and about 7% held by the top ten. The genes are TRBV27 and TRBJ1-1, with D possibly being TRBD1 (6 bases). The sample comprised PBMCs. This clonotype was sampled from a woman aged 25-40 years in good health and CMV-seropositive. The CDR3 region has the DNA TGTGCCAGCAGTTTAAGCGCGGGGGCGGAATTGTATACTGAAGCTTTCTTT. This codes for CASSLSAGAELYTEAFF.